This TCR beta chain was documented in a study of T cells in Graves' hyperthyroidism and ophthalmopathy. There were TCR beta CDR3 regions amplified from RNA transcripts. With the HTBI primer set, the TCR CDR3 went through a first round of RT-PCR. TCRdb re-called the multiplex PCR reads with MiXCR, one entry per CDR3 protein. The table records 500,000 to 550,000 distinct CDR3 sequences, 15% to 20% of them present only once. There are many counts of this clonotype. With 1 base clipped from V and 5 bases from J, the junction kept 4 bases outside the gene matches. Germline values: CDR1 SGHRS, CDR2 YFSETQ. The length of the CDR3 is 15 residues.

Sequencing was carried out using blood. The source of this sequence is a man aged 35 to 55 with Graves' ophthalmopathy. The V gene is TRBV5-1, the J gene TRBJ2-1; the match to TRBD2 covers 9 bases. CDR3 region: CASSLRPSGNNEQFF. The CDR3 DNA reads TGCGCCAGCAGCTTGCGGCCTAGCGGGAACAATGAGCAGTTCTTC.